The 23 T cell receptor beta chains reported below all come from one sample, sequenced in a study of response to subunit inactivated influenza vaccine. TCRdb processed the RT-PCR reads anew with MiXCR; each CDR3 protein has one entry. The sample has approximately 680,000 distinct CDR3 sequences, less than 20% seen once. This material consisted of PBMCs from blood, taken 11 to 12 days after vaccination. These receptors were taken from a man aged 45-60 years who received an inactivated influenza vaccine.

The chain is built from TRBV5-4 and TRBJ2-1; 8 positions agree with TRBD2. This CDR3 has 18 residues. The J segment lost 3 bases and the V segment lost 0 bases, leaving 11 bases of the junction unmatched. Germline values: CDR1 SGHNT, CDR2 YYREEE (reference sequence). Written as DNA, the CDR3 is TGTGCCAGCAGCTTGGTGGGTAGCGGGAACGCGGTCTACAATGAGCAGTTCTTC. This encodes CASSLVGSGNAVYNEQFF.

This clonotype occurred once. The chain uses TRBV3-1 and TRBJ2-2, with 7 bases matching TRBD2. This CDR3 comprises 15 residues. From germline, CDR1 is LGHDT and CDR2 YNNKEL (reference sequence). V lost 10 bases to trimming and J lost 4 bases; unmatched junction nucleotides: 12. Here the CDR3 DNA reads TGTGCCACCGGAGGACTAGTTGGACTCACCGGGGAGCTGTTTTTT. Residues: CATGGLVGLTGELFF.

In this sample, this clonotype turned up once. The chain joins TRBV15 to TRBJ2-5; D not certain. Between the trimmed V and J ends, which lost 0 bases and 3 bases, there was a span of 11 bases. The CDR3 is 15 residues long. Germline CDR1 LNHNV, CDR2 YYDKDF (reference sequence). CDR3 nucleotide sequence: TGTGCCACCAGCAGAGATCAGGCGGTAAAAGAGACCCAGTACTTC. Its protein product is CATSRDQAVKETQYF.

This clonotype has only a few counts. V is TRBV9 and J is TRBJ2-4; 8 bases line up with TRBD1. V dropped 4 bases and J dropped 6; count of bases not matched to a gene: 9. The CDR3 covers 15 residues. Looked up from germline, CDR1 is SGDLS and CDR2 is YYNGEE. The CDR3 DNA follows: TGTGCCAGCAGCCTCACAGGGGGTGGAGGAAACATTCAGTACTTC. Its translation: CASSLTGGGGNIQYF.

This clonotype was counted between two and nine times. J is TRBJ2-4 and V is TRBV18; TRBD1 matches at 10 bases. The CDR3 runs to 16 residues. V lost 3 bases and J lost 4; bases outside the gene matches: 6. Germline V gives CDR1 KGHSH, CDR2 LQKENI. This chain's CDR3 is CASSPTTGGLKNIQYF. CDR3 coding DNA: TGTGCCAGCTCACCGACGACAGGGGGCCTTAAAAACATTCAGTACTTC.

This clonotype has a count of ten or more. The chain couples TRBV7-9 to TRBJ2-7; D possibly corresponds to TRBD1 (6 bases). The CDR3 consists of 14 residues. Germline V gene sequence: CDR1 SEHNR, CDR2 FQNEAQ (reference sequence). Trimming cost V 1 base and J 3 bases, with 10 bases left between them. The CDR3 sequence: CASSLEVRGYEQYF. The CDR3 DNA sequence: TGTGCCAGCAGCTTAGAGGTCAGGGGCTACGAGCAGTACTTC.

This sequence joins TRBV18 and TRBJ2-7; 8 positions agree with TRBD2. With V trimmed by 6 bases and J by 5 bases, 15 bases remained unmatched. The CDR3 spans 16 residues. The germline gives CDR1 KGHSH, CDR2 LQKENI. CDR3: CASSPSSFSGKNEQYF. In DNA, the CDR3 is TGTGCCAGCTCCCCGTCTTCTTTTAGCGGGAAGAACGAGCAGTACTTC. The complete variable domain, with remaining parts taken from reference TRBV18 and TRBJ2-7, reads NAGVMQNPRHLVRRRGQEARLRCSPMKGHSHVYWYRQLPEEGLKFMVYLQKENIIDESGMPKERFSAEFPKEGPSILRIQQVVRGDSAAYFCASSPSSFSGKNEQYFGPGTRLTVT.

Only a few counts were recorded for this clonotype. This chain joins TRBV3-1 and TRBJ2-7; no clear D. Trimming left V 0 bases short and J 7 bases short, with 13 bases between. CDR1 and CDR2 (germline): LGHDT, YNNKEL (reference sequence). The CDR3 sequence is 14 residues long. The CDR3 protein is CASSQDGSFLEQYF. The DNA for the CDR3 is TGTGCCAGCAGCCAAGATGGCAGTTTTTTGGAGCAGTACTTC.

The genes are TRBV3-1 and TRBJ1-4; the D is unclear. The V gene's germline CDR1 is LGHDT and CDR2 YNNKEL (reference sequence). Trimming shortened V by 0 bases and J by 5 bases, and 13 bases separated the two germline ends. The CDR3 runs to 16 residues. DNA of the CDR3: TGTGCCAGCAGCCAAGATTTCGGGATCCAGAATGAAAAACTGTTTTTT. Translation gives CASSQDFGIQNEKLFF.

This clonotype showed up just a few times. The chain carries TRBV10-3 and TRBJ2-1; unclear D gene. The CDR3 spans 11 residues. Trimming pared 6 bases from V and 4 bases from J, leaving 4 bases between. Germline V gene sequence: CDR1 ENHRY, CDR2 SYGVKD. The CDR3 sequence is CAIRSYNEQFF. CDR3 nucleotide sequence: TGTGCCATCAGGTCGTACAATGAGCAGTTCTTC.

As DNA, the CDR3 is TGCAGTGCTACTGGCGAGAGGACAGATACGCAGTATTTT. Translating gives CSATGERTDTQYF. The rearrangement uses TRBV20-1 and TRBJ2-3; no clear D. Germline V gives CDR1 DFQATT, CDR2 SNEGSKA (reference sequence). CDR3 length: 13 residues. V dropped 4 bases and J dropped 3 bases, with 11 bases sitting between them.

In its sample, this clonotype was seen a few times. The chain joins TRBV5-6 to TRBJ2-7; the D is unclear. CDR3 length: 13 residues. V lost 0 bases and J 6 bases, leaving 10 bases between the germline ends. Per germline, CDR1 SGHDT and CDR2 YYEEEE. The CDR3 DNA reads TGTGCCAGCAGCTTGGTTTCGACAATCGAGCAGTACTTC. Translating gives CASSLVSTIEQYF.

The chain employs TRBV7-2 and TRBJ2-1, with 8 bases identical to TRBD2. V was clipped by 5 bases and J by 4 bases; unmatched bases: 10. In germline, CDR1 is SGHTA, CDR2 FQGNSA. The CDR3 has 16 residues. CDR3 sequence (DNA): TGTGCCAGCAGCCCCACCTCCGGGAGGGTGTACAATGAGCAGTTCTTC. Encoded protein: CASSPTSGRVYNEQFF.

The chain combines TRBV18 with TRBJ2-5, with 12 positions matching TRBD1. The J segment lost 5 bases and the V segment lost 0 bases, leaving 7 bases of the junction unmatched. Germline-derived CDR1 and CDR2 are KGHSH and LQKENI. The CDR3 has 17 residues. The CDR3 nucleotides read TGTGCCAGCTCACCACCGGGACAGGGGGCGTTATGGGAGACCCAGTACTTC. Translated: CASSPPGQGALWETQYF.

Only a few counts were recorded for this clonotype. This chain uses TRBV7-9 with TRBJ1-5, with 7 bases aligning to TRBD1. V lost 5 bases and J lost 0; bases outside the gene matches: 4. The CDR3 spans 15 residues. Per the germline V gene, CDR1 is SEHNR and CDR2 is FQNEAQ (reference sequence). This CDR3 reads CASSPRGDSNQPQHF. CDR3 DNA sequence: TGTGCCAGCAGCCCCAGGGGGGATAGCAATCAGCCCCAGCATTTT.

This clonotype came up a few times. As DNA, the CDR3 is TGTGCCAGCAGCGTCCGCCTAGCGGGGAGCACAGATACGCAGTATTTT. The encoded protein is CASSVRLAGSTDTQYF. The chain is built from TRBV9 and TRBJ2-3, with 9 bases fitting TRBD2. CDR3 length: 16 amino acids. J gave up 0 bases and V 2 bases, and 4 bases lay outside the gene matches. Germline values: CDR1 SGDLS, CDR2 YYNGEE.

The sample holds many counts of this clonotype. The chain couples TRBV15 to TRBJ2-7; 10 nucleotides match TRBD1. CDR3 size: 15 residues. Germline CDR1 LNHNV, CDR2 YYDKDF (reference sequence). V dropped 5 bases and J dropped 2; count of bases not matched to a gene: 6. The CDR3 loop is CATSSQDRGAYEQYF. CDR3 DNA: TGTGCCACCAGCTCCCAGGACAGGGGGGCCTACGAGCAGTACTTC.

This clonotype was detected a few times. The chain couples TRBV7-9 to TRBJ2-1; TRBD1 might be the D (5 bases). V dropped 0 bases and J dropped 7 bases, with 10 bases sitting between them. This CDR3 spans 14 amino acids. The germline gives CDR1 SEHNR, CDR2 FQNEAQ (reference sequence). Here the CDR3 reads CASSLAQGRNEQFF. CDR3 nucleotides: TGTGCCAGCAGCTTAGCGCAGGGTCGGAATGAGCAGTTCTTC. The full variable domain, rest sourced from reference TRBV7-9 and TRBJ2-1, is DTGVSQNPRHKITKRGQNVTFRCDPISEHNRLYWYRQTLGQGPEFLTYFQNEAQLEKSRLLSDRFSAERPKGSFSTLEIQRTEQGDSAMYLCASSLAQGRNEQFFGPGTRLTVL.

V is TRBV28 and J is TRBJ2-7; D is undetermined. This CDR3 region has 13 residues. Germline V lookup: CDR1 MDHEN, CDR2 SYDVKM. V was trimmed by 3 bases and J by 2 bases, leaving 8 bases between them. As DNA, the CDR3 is TGTGCCAGCAGTTTCCCGGCGGCCTACGAGCAGTACTTC. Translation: CASSFPAAYEQYF.

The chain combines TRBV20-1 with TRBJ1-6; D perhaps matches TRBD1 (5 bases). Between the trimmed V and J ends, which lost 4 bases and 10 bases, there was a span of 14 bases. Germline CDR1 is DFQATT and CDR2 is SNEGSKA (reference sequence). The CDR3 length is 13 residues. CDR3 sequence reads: CSATQRTGSPLHF. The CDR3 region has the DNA TGCAGTGCTACCCAAAGAACAGGCTCACCCCTCCACTTT.

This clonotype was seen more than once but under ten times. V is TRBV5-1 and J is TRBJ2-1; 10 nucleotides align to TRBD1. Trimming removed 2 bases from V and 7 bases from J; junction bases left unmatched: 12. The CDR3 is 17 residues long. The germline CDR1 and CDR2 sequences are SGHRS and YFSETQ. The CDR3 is CASSFSIRRDRGNEQFF. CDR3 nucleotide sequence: TGCGCCAGCAGCTTTTCAATCAGACGGGACAGGGGTAATGAGCAGTTCTTC. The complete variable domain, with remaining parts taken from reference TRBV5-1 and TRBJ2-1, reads KAGVTQTPRYLIKTRGQQVTLSCSPISGHRSVSWYQQTPGQGLQFLFEYFSETQRNKGNFPGRFSGRQFSNSRSEMNVSTLELGDSALYLCASSFSIRRDRGNEQFFGPGTRLTVL.

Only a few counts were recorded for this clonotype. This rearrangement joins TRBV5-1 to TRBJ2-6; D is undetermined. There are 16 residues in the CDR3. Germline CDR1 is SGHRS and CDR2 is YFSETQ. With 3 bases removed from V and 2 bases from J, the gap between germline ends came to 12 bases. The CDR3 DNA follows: TGCGCCAGCAGCTCGGACCCTGCCCCTGGGGCCAACGTCCTGACTTTC. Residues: CASSSDPAPGANVLTF.

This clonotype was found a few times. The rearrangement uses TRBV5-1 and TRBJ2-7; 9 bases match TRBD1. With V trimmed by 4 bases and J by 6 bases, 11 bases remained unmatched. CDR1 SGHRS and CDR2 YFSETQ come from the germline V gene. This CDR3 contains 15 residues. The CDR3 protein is CASSLRTGAMAEQYF. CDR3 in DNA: TGCGCCAGCAGCCTTCGGACAGGGGCAATGGCCGAGCAGTACTTC.